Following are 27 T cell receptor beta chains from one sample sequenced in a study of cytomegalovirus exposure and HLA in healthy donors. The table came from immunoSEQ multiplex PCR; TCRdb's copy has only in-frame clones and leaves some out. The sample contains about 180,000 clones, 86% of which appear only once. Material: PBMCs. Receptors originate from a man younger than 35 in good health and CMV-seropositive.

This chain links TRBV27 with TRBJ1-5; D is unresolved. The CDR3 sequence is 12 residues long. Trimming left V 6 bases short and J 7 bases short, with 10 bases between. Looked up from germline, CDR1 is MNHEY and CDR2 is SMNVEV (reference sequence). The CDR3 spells CASSPVGQPQHF. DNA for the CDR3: TGTGCCAGCAGCCCTGTCGGGCAGCCCCAGCATTTT.

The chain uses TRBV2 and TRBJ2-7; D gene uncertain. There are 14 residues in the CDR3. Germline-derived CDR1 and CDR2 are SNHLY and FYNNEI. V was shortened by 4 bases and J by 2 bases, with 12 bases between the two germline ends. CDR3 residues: CASSGSGGTYEQYF. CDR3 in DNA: TGTGCCAGCAGTGGGTCTGGCGGAACCTACGAGCAGTACTTC.

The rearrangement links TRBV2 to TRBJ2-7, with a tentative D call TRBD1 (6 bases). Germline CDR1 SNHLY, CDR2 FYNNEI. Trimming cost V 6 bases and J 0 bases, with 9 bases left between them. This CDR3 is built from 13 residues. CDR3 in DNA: TGTGCCAGCAGGCGGACAGACTCCTACGAGCAGTACTTC. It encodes CASRRTDSYEQYF.

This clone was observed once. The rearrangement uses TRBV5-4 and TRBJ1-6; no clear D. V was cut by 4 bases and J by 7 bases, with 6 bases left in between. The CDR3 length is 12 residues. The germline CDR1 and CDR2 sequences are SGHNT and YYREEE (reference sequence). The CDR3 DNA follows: TGTGCCAGCAGCCTAGAAAATTCACCCCTCCACTTT. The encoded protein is CASSLENSPLHF.

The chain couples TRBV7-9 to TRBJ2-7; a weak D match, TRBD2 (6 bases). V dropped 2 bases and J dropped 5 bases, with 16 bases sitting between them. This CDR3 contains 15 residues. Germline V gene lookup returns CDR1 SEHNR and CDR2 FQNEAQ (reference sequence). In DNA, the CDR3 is TGTGCCAGCAGCTTAATTACGGGCGGGACCCACGAGCAGTACTTC. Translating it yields CASSLITGGTHEQYF.

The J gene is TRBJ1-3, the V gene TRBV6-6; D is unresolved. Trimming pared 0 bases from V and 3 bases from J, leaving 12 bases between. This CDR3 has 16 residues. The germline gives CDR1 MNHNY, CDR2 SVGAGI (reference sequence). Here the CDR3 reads CASSYSATGVGNTIYF. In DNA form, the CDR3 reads TGTGCCAGCAGTTACTCGGCGACGGGTGTTGGAAACACCATATATTTT.

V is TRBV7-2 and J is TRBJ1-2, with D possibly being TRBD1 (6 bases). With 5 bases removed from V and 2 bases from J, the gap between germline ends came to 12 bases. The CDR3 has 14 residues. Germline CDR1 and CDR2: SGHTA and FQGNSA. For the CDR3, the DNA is TGTGCCAGCAGCCCGGACAGAAGCAACTATGGCTACACCTTC. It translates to CASSPDRSNYGYTF.

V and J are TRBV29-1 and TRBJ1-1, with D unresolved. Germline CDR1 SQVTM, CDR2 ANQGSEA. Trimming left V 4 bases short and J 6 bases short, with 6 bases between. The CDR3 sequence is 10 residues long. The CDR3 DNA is TGCAGCGTTGTAACAGCTGAAGCTTTCTTT. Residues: CSVVTAEAFF.

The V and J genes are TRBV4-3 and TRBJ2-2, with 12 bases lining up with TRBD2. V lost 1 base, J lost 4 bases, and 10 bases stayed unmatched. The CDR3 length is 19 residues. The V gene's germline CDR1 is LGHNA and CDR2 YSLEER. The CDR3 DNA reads TGCGCCAGCAGCCAAGGACTAGCGGGAGTAGGGGGGAGCACCGGGGAGCTGTTTTTT. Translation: CASSQGLAGVGGSTGELFF.

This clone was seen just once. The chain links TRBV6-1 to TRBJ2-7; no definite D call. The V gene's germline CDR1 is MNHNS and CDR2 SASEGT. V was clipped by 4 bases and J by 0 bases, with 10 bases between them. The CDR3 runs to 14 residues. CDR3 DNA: TGTGCCAGCAGTGGGCCACCCCTCTCCTACGAGCAGTACTTC. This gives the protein CASSGPPLSYEQYF.

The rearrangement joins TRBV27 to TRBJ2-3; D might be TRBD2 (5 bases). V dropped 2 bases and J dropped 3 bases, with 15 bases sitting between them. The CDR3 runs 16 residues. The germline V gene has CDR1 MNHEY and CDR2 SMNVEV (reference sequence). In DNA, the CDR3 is TGTGCCAGCAGTTTAGGACTTCGCACTGATACAGATACGCAGTATTTT. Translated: CASSLGLRTDTDTQYF.

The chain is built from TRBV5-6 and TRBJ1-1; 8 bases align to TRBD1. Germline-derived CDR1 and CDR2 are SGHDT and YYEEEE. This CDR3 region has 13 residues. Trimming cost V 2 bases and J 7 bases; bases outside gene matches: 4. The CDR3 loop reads CASSFGTGGEAFF. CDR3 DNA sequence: TGTGCCAGCAGCTTCGGGACAGGCGGTGAAGCTTTCTTT. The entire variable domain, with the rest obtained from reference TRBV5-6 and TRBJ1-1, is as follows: DAGVTQSPTHLIKTRGQQVTLRCSPKSGHDTVSWYQQALGQGPQFIFQYYEEEERQRGNFPDRFSGHQFPNYSSELNVNALLLGDSALYLCASSFGTGGEAFFGQGTRLTVV.

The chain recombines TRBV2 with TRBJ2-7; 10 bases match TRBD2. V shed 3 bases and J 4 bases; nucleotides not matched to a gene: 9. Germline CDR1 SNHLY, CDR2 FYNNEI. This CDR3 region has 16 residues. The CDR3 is CASSDSGGAVGYEQYF. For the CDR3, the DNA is TGTGCCAGCAGTGACAGCGGGGGGGCTGTGGGGTACGAGCAGTACTTC.

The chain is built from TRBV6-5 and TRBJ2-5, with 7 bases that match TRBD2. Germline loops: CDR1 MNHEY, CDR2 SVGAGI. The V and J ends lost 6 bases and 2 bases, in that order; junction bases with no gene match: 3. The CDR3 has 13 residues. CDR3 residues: CASRRLAQETQYF. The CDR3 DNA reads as TGTGCCAGCAGACGACTAGCACAAGAGACCCAGTACTTC.

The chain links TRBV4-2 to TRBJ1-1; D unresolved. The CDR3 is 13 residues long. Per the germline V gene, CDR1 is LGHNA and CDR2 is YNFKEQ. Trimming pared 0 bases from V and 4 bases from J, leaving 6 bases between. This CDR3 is CASSQEGSTEAFF. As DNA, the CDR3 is TGTGCCAGCAGCCAAGAGGGGAGCACTGAAGCTTTCTTT.

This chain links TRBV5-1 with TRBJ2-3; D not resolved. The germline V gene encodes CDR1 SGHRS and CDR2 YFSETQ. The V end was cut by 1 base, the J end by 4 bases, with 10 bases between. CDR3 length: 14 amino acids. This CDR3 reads CASSLFVSADTQYF. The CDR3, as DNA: TGCGCCAGCAGCTTGTTTGTTTCCGCAGATACGCAGTATTTT.

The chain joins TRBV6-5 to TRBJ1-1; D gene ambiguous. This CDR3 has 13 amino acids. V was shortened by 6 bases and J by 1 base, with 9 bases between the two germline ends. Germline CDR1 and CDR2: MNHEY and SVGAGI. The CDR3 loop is CASSTSGNTEAFF. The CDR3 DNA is TGTGCCAGCAGCACGTCCGGGAACACTGAAGCTTTCTTT.

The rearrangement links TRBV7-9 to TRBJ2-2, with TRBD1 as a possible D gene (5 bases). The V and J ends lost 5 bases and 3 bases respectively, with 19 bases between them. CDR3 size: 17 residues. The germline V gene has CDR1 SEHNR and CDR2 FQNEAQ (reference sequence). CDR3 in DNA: TGTGCCAGCAGCCCGCCCAGGGTCGGATTAGACACCGGGGAGCTGTTTTTT. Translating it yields CASSPPRVGLDTGELFF. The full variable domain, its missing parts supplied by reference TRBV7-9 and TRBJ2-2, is DTGVSQNPRHKITKRGQNVTFRCDPISEHNRLYWYRQTLGQGPEFLTYFQNEAQLEKSRLLSDRFSAERPKGSFSTLEIQRTEQGDSAMYLCASSPPRVGLDTGELFFGEGSRLTVL.

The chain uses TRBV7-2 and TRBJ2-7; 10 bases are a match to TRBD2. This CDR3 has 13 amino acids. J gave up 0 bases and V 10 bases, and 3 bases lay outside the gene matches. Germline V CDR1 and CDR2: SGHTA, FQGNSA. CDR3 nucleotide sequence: TGTGCCATCCGGACTAGCGGCTCCTACGAGCAGTACTTC. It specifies CAIRTSGSYEQYF.

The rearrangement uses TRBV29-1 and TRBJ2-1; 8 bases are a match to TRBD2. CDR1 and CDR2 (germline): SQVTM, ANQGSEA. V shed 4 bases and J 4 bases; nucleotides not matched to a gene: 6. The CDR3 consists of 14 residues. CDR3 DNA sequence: TGCAGCGTTGTCCGGGGGGGTGGGTACAATGAGCAGTTCTTC. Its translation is CSVVRGGGYNEQFF.

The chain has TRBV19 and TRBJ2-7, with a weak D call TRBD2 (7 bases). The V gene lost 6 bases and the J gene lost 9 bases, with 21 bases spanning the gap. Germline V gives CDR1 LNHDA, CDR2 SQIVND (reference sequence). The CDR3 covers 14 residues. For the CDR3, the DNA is TGTGCCAGTAGCGAGGGGGGAGGGCCTGGCGTGCAGTACTTC. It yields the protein CASSEGGGPGVQYF.

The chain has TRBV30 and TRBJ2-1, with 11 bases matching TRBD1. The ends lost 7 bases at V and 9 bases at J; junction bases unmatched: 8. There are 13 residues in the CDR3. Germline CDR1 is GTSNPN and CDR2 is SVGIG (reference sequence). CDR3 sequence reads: CASHRDRGTEQFF. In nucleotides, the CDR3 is TGTGCCTCTCACCGGGACAGGGGGACTGAGCAGTTCTTC.

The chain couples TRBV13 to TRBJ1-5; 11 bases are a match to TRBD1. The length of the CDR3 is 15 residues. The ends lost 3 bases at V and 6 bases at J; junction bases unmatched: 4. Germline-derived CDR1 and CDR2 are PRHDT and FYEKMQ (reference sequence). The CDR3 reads CASSFGQGAGQPQHF. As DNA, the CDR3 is TGTGCCAGCAGCTTCGGACAGGGGGCCGGTCAGCCCCAGCATTTT.

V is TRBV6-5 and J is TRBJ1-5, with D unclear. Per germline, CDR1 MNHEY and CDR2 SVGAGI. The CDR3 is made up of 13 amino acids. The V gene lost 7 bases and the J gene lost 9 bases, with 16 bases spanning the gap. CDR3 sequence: CASTGLGKSPQHF. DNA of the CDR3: TGTGCCAGCACCGGACTCGGAAAGTCGCCCCAGCATTTT.

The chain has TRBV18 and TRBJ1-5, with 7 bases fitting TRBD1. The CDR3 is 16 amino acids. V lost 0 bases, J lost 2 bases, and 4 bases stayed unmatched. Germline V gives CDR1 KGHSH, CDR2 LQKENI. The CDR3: CASSPPPGQGNQPQHF. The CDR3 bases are TGTGCCAGCTCACCACCCCCAGGACAGGGCAATCAGCCCCAGCATTTT.

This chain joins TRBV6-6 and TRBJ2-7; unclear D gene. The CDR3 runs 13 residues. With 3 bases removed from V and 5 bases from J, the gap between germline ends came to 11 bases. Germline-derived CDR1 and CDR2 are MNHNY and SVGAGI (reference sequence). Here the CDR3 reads CASSYSGSHEQYF. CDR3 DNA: TGTGCCAGCAGTTATTCGGGTAGTCACGAGCAGTACTTC.

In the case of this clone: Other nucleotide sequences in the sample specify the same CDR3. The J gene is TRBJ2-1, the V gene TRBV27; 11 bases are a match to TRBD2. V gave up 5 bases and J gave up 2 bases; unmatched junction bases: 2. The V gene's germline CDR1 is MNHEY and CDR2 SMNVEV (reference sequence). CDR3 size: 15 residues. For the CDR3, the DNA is TGTGCCAGCAGTCCGGGACTAGCGGCCTACAATGAGCAGTTCTTC. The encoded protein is CASSPGLAAYNEQFF.